These 13 T cell receptor beta chains were sequenced from one sample in a study of control samples from healthy donors and cancer patients. Clones were sequenced by immunoSEQ multiplex PCR, and TCRdb holds only the in-frame ones, with some missing. The sample consists of more than 30,000 clones, approximately 82% of them appearing once. Sequencing input: PBMCs. These receptors were collected from a woman between 55 and 75 years old with lung cancer.

The chain couples TRBV5-6 to TRBJ1-1, with 9 bases identical to TRBD1. V was clipped by 4 bases and J by 0 bases; unmatched bases: 7. The CDR3 contains 16 residues. The germline CDR1 and CDR2 sequences are SGHDT and YYEEEE. Written as DNA, the CDR3 is TGTGCCAGCAGCGCGGACAGGGGACTCATGAACACTGAAGCTTTCTTT. It specifies CASSADRGLMNTEAFF.

Comments on this clone: One junction end disagrees with the germline gene, perhaps due to a read error. The chain recombines TRBV30 with TRBJ2-1; tentatively, D is TRBD2 (6 bases). The CDR3 runs 14 residues. Germline V gene lookup returns CDR1 GTSNPN and CDR2 SVGIG (reference sequence). This CDR3 is CARRASDSYNEQFF. For the CDR3, the DNA is TGTGCCCGGAGGGCTAGCGACTCCTACAATGAGCAGTTCTTC.

The V and J genes are TRBV7-6 and TRBJ2-1, with 9 bases matching TRBD2. The CDR3 consists of 17 residues. CDR1 is SGHVS, CDR2 FNYEAQ, per germline. The V and J ends lost 1 base and 5 bases, in that order; junction bases with no gene match: 9. CDR3: CASSLEGLAGNDNEQFF. The CDR3 DNA reads as TGTGCCAGCAGCTTAGAGGGACTAGCAGGTAACGACAATGAGCAGTTCTTC. The variable domain in full, completed from reference TRBV7-6 and TRBJ2-1, reads GAGVSQSPRYKVTKRGQDVALRCDPISGHVSLYWYRQALGQGPEFLTYFNYEAQQDKSGLPNDRFSAERPEGSISTLTIQRTEQRDSAMYRCASSLEGLAGNDNEQFFGPGTRLTVL.

The rearrangement joins TRBV5-1 to TRBJ1-3; D possibly corresponds to TRBD1 (5 bases). Trimming pared 0 bases from V and 0 bases from J, leaving 10 bases between. Germline CDR1 reads SGHRS; CDR2 reads YFSETQ. The length of the CDR3 is 16 residues. CDR3 sequence reads: CASSLAERGSGNTIYF. The CDR3 DNA reads as TGCGCCAGCAGCTTGGCGGAGAGGGGCTCTGGAAACACCATATATTTT.

J is TRBJ2-7 and V is TRBV7-2; D perhaps matches TRBD2 (7 bases). Germline values: CDR1 SGHTA, CDR2 FQGNSA. This CDR3 has 15 residues. The V end was cut by 7 bases, the J end by 4 bases, with 20 bases between. The CDR3 region has the DNA TGTGCCAGCACCCCTGATCGGGGGGCCGGTTACGAGCAGTACTTC. Protein sequence: CASTPDRGAGYEQYF.

V is TRBV24-1 and J is TRBJ1-1; D is unclear. CDR1 KGHDR and CDR2 SFDVKD come from the germline V gene. Between the trimmed V and J ends, which lost 1 base and 3 bases, there was a span of 14 bases. This CDR3 has 16 amino acids. The CDR3 protein is CATSDFAYERDTEAFF. The CDR3 DNA is TGTGCCACCAGTGATTTTGCCTACGAGAGGGACACTGAAGCTTTCTTT.

The genes are TRBV29-1 and TRBJ2-2; unclear D gene. There are 14 residues in the CDR3. The germline CDR1 and CDR2 sequences are SQVTM and ANQGSEA. Trimming shortened V by 6 bases and J by 1 base, and 12 bases separated the two germline ends. The DNA of the CDR3 is TGCAGCGTCACTATCTACAGGAACACCGGGGAGCTGTTTTTT. Residues: CSVTIYRNTGELFF.

V is TRBV5-4 and J is TRBJ2-3; 10 bases agree with TRBD2. Germline V gene data show CDR1 as SGHNT and CDR2 as YYREEE (reference sequence). The length of the CDR3 is 15 residues. V was pared by 4 bases and J by 2 bases, with 4 bases of the junction left unmatched. CDR3 DNA: TGTGCCAGCAGCCGTGGACTAGCGGTCACAGATACGCAGTATTTT. Encoded protein: CASSRGLAVTDTQYF.

The chain uses TRBV29-1 and TRBJ1-2; 8 nucleotides agree with TRBD1. V shed 4 bases and J 8 bases; nucleotides not matched to a gene: 9. This CDR3 is 13 amino acids long. Germline V lookup: CDR1 SQVTM, CDR2 ANQGSEA. The CDR3 sequence: CSVGEQGGEGYTF. The CDR3 region has the DNA TGCAGCGTTGGGGAACAGGGGGGGGAAGGCTACACCTTC.

This clone was counted a few times. The chain combines TRBV12-3 or TRBV12-4 with TRBJ1-5; the D gene is possibly TRBD1 (5 bases). The CDR3 spans 13 residues. Deletions cut 5 bases from V and 5 bases from J, with 10 bases between. The CDR3 here is CASSAGSYQPQHF. CDR3 nucleotide sequence: TGTGCCAGCAGTGCAGGGTCTTATCAGCCCCAGCATTTT.

This chain joins TRBV2 and TRBJ2-7; 9 nucleotides align to TRBD1. Unmatched junction bases numbered 7, after V lost 2 bases and J lost 5 bases. In germline, CDR1 is SNHLY, CDR2 FYNNEI. The CDR3 length is 15 residues. The CDR3 sequence is CASSELGQGSDEQYF. The CDR3 DNA sequence: TGTGCCAGCAGTGAATTGGGACAGGGTAGCGACGAGCAGTACTTC.

The chain links TRBV3-1 (or the pseudogene TRBV3-2) to TRBJ2-1, with TRBD2 as a possible D gene (5 bases). The CDR3 is 13 amino acids. Germline V CDR1 and CDR2: LGHDT, YNNKEL (reference sequence). V lost 2 bases, J lost 4 bases, and 6 bases lay in between. The CDR3 DNA reads as TGTGCCAGCAGCCAACGGGAATACAATGAGCAGTTCTTC. Its protein is CASSQREYNEQFF.

The chain has TRBV27 and TRBJ1-5; weak D call: TRBD1 (6 bases). The germline gives CDR1 MNHEY, CDR2 SMNVEV (reference sequence). CDR3 length: 13 residues. V was shortened by 5 bases and J by 7 bases, with 12 bases between the two germline ends. The CDR3 here is CASSITGLQPQHF. CDR3 DNA sequence: TGTGCCAGCAGTATCACAGGGCTACAGCCCCAGCATTTT.